This TCR beta chain was documented in a study of cytotoxic CD8 clonotypes in ibrutinib-treated CLL. Overall study: Response samples were taken after a median about eleven months of treatment, range 6 to 36. An average of about 250,000 productive templates and 94,082 productive rearrangements was obtained per sample.

This clone was seen just once. With 5 bases removed from V and 9 bases from J, the gap between germline ends came to 8 bases. CDR1 is SEHNR, CDR2 FQNEAQ, per germline (reference sequence). This CDR3 is built from 11 residues. Clones were sequenced by immunoSEQ multiplex PCR, and TCRdb holds only the in-frame ones, with some missing. The sample holds about 300,000 clones, approximately 79% seen once. The clonotype was recovered from a human donor with chronic lymphocytic leukemia. Source: PBMCs, taken at disease progression, from a patient treated with ibrutinib. The rearrangement joins TRBV7-9 to TRBJ2-1; D is ambiguous. CDR3: CASSPPGEQFF. The CDR3 DNA is TGTGCCAGCAGCCCCCCCGGTGAGCAGTTCTTC.